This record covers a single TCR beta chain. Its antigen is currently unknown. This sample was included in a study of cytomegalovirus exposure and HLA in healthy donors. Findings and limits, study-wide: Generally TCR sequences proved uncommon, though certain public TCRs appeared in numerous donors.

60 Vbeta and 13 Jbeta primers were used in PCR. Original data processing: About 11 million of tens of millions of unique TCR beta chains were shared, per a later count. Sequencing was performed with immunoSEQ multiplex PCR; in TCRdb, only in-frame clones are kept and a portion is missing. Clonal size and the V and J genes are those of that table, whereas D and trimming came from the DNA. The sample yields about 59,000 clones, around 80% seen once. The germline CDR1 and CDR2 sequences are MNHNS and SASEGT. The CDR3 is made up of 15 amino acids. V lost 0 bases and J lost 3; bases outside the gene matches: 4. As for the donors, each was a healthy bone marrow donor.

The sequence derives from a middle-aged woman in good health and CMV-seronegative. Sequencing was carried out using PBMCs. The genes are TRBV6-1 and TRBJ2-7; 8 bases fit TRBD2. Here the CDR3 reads CASSEAAGAIYEQYF. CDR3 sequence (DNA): TGTGCCAGCAGTGAAGCAGCGGGAGCAATCTACGAGCAGTACTTC.